One and the same sample provided the 15 T cell receptor beta chains below, sequenced in a study of prognosis after radiotherapy for stage I lung cancer (dated by TCRdb to about 2021). Sequenced on an Illumina HiSeq 3000. Two rounds of multiplex PCR were used to amplify the TCR beta CDR3 region from genomic DNA. In the first round of PCR, primers specific to each TRBV and TRBJ gene were used, and the primer sequences are filed in Chinese patent CN105087789A. Using fastp at Q25 and MiXCR, TCRdb reprocessed the public reads and kept productive beta chains. Each record represents a unique CDR3 protein, reported with the most common genes and DNA among its rows. The table for this sample lists some 39,000 distinct CDR3 sequences; approximately 25% of them were counted only once. The ten largest clones add up to approximately 26% of the sample. The material was PBMCs, obtained before or after stereotactic body radiation therapy (not recorded which). These receptors came from a donor over 45 with non-small cell lung cancer.

Worth noting for this clonotype: A clone one base away is much larger, so this may be a read error. The chain has TRBV7-2 and TRBJ1-5, with D hard to call. CDR1 and CDR2 (germline): SGHTA, FQGNSA. CDR3 length equals 13 residues. Trimming pared 0 bases from V and 5 bases from J, leaving 5 bases between. The DNA of the CDR3 is TGTGCCAGCAGCTTAGCGCATTATCAGCCCCAGCATTTT. This sequence encodes CASSLAHYQPQHF.

V usage is TRBV28 and J usage is TRBJ2-7; TRBD1 matches 7 bases. V was clipped by 5 bases and J by 9 bases; unmatched bases: 13. Germline lookup yields CDR1 MDHEN and CDR2 SYDVKM. The CDR3 consists of 14 residues. CDR3 sequence reads: CASSRAKAWTGQYF. CDR3 nucleotide sequence: TGTGCCAGCAGTCGAGCCAAAGCTTGGACAGGGCAGTACTTC.

This clonotype was seen many times. The rearrangement uses TRBV28 and TRBJ2-3; D unclear. The germline V gene encodes CDR1 MDHEN and CDR2 SYDVKM. CDR3 size: 13 residues. V was pared by 3 bases and J by 4 bases, with 8 bases between. Written as DNA, the CDR3 is TGTGCCAGCAGTTTGGCCTCCGCAGATACGCAGTATTTT. The encoded protein is CASSLASADTQYF. The variable domain in full, with the rest retrieved from reference TRBV28 and TRBJ2-3, is DVKVTQSSRYLVKRTGEKVFLECVQDMDHENMFWYRQDPGLGLRLIYFSYDVKMKEKGDIPEGYSVSREKKERFSLILESASTNQTSMYLCASSLASADTQYFGPGTRLTVL.

This clonotype has at least ten counts. A much larger clone is a single base away; this may be a read error. This chain uses TRBV18 with TRBJ2-5; D ambiguous. Germline lookup yields CDR1 KGHSH and CDR2 LQKENI. The CDR3 length is 12 residues. The V gene lost 2 bases and the J gene lost 2 bases, with 3 bases spanning the gap. In DNA form, the CDR3 reads TGTGCCAGCTCACCAGAACAAGAGACCCAGTACTTC. Protein sequence: CASSPEQETQYF.

Remarks on this clonotype: A far larger clone is one nucleotide away, so this likely arose from a read error. The V and J genes are TRBV6-5 and TRBJ1-5; D is uncertain. Germline lookup yields CDR1 MNHEY and CDR2 SVGAGI. CDR3 length equals 13 residues. The CDR3 DNA follows: TGTGCCAGCACGTGGGGTAGCAATCATCCCCAGCATTTT. It translates to CASTWGSNHPQHF.

This clonotype was counted at least ten times. The chain combines TRBV5-1 with TRBJ2-5; a possible D gene is TRBD1 (6 bases). The germline V gene has CDR1 SGHRS and CDR2 YFSETQ. The CDR3 is 13 residues long. The V end was cut by 4 bases, the J end by 9 bases, with 16 bases between. This CDR3 reads CASSNGQTGAQYF. The CDR3 nucleotides read TGCGCCAGCAGCAACGGACAGACCGGGGCCCAGTACTTC.

This clonotype was counted ten times or more. This chain connects TRBV10-2 to TRBJ2-7, with D tentatively TRBD1 or TRBD2 (5 bases each). V lost 6 bases, J lost 4 bases, and 13 bases lay in between. CDR3 length: 13 amino acids. The V gene's germline CDR1 is WSHSY and CDR2 SAAADI. CDR3 sequence: CASRSGREYEQYF. DNA for the CDR3: TGCGCCAGCAGAAGCGGCAGGGAGTACGAGCAGTACTTC.

This clonotype has a count of ten or more. V usage is TRBV24-1 and J usage is TRBJ2-2, with TRBD2 matching 7 bases. V lost 3 bases, J lost 1 base, and 16 bases stayed unmatched. This CDR3 comprises 20 residues. The germline V gene encodes CDR1 KGHDR and CDR2 SFDVKD. CDR3 residues: CATSDTHARWGGMNTGELFF. CDR3 DNA: TGTGCCACCAGTGATACCCACGCTCGCTGGGGGGGGATGAACACCGGGGAGCTGTTTTTT.

This clonotype showed up many times. This chain connects TRBV28 to TRBJ2-7; D is unresolved. V was cut by 6 bases and J by 0 bases, with 9 bases left in between. Germline V gene lookup returns CDR1 MDHEN and CDR2 SYDVKM. The CDR3 length is 13 residues. The CDR3 loop is CASSFGSSYEQYF. DNA for the CDR3: TGTGCCAGCAGCTTCGGTAGCTCCTACGAGCAGTACTTC.

This clonotype came up many times. The chain is built from TRBV2 and TRBJ2-2, with TRBD1 matching 8 bases. The V and J ends lost 6 bases and 6 bases, in that order; junction bases with no gene match: 9. The CDR3 contains 15 residues. Germline assignment: CDR1 SNHLY and CDR2 FYNNEI. CDR3 sequence (DNA): TGTGCCAGCAGCGGACAGGGCGGGGTTGCCGGGGAGCTGTTTTTT. It yields the protein CASSGQGGVAGELFF.

This clonotype has a count of ten or more. V and J are TRBV27 and TRBJ2-7, with TRBD2 identical over 9 bases. This CDR3 region has 13 residues. With 6 bases clipped from V and 4 bases from J, the junction kept 4 bases outside the gene matches. Germline values: CDR1 MNHEY, CDR2 SMNVEV (reference sequence). The CDR3 loop is CASRLAGAYEQYF. For the CDR3, the DNA is TGTGCCAGCAGGTTAGCGGGAGCTTACGAGCAGTACTTC.

This clonotype was seen at least ten times. This chain joins TRBV13 and TRBJ1-2, with 8 bases that match TRBD1. The CDR3 runs to 13 residues. Germline V gives CDR1 PRHDT, CDR2 FYEKMQ (reference sequence). V was pared by 5 bases and J by 8 bases, with 7 bases of the junction left unmatched. The CDR3 reads CASSADREVGYTF. The CDR3 nucleotides are TGTGCCAGCAGCGCGGACAGGGAAGTAGGCTACACCTTC.

This chain joins TRBV20-1 and TRBJ2-7; weak D call: TRBD2 (6 bases). This CDR3 contains 15 residues. Between the trimmed V and J ends, which lost 1 base and 6 bases, there was a span of 19 bases. Germline CDR1 and CDR2: DFQATT and SNEGSKA (reference sequence). In DNA, the CDR3 is TGCAGTGCTAGAGGAACGAGACTAGAGGGGCTCGAGCAGTACTTC. As protein: CSARGTRLEGLEQYF.

V is TRBV20-1 and J is TRBJ2-7, with 8 bases aligning to TRBD1. Germline CDR1 is DFQATT and CDR2 is SNEGSKA (reference sequence). The J segment lost 3 bases and the V segment lost 6 bases, leaving 7 bases of the junction unmatched. This CDR3 spans 13 amino acids. CDR3 nucleotides: TGCAGTGCCACGTTGGGACAGGTCTACGAGCAGTACTTC. Translation gives CSATLGQVYEQYF.

Points on this clonotype: This may come from a read error, since a much larger clone is one base off. The chain employs TRBV10-2 and TRBJ1-5; 9 bases match TRBD1. Per germline, CDR1 WSHSY and CDR2 SAAADI. Trimming cost V 3 bases and J 7 bases; bases outside gene matches: 10. The CDR3 contains 16 residues. The CDR3 region is CASSDLGQGTLQPQHF. CDR3 in DNA: TGCGCCAGCAGTGATCTGGGACAGGGTACCTTACAGCCCCAGCATTTT.